The 24 T cell receptor beta chains listed next were all sequenced from one sample in a study of early T cells in non-severe SARS-CoV-2 infection. Each CDR3 protein is one row after TCRdb ran MiXCR on the 5' RACE reads. The table has about 40,000 distinct CDR3 sequences, approximately 7.9% seen once. The starting material was whole blood, obtained at baseline. The receptors were sampled from an adult who was a healthcare worker with PCR-confirmed SARS-CoV-2 infection or an uninfected control (not recorded which).

This clonotype occurred many times. The chain joins TRBV20-1 to TRBJ1-1; D uncertain. The CDR3 extends over 11 amino acids. V gave up 6 bases and J gave up 1 base, with 6 bases separating them. CDR1 and CDR2 (germline): DFQATT, SNEGSKA (reference sequence). Here the CDR3 reads CSAGPNTEAFF. In nucleotides, the CDR3 is TGCAGTGCAGGACCGAACACTGAAGCTTTCTTT.

As to this clonotype: Since no conserved phenylalanine or tryptophan closes the CDR3, a read error is the likely cause. CDR3 nucleotides: TGTGCCAGCAGCTTGGGGGATCAGCCCCAGCATTAT. Translation gives CASSLGDQPQHY. The chain has TRBV7-9 and TRBJ1-5, with D possibly TRBD1 on 5 matching bases. The CDR3 consists of 12 residues. V lost 3 bases, J lost 5 bases, and 5 bases lay in between. Germline loops: CDR1 SEHNR, CDR2 FQNEAQ (reference sequence).

The table lists this clonotype with many counts. This chain uses TRBV20-1 with TRBJ1-1; D call uncertain. The CDR3 has 14 amino acids. Germline loops: CDR1 DFQATT, CDR2 SNEGSKA (reference sequence). The V end was cut by 2 bases, the J end by 1 base, with 11 bases between. CDR3 amino acids: CSARFGRKNTEAFF. The CDR3 DNA is TGCAGTGCTAGATTTGGACGGAAGAACACTGAAGCTTTCTTT.

This clonotype was counted between two and nine times. The chain has TRBV12-3 or TRBV12-4 and TRBJ2-2; no firm D call. The CDR3 runs to 16 residues. V was clipped by 5 bases and J by 0 bases, with 13 bases between them. CDR3 region: CASSLQAATNTGELFF. CDR3 nucleotide sequence: TGTGCCAGCAGTCTTCAAGCCGCCACGAACACCGGGGAGCTGTTTTTT.

This clonotype was recorded many times. V and J are TRBV18 and TRBJ1-4; no clear D. CDR1 and CDR2 from the germline V gene are KGHSH and LQKENI. The CDR3 has 13 residues. Trimming shortened V by 6 bases and J by 8 bases, and 13 bases separated the two germline ends. CDR3 bases: TGTGCCAGCTCGCGGGAGGTGTCGGAAAAACTGTTTTTT. This codes for CASSREVSEKLFF.

The rearrangement uses TRBV7-6 and TRBJ2-7; TRBD1 matches at 9 bases. The germline gives CDR1 SGHVS, CDR2 FNYEAQ. V was clipped by 1 base and J by 0 bases; unmatched bases: 1. This CDR3 contains 15 residues. The CDR3: CASSLGTGDSYEQYF. Written as DNA, the CDR3 is TGTGCCAGCAGCTTAGGGACAGGGGACTCCTACGAGCAGTACTTC.

The chain has TRBV12-3 or TRBV12-4 and TRBJ2-7; 9 positions match TRBD1. The J segment lost 9 bases and the V segment lost 8 bases, leaving 20 bases of the junction unmatched. The CDR3 is 16 residues long. The chain's CDR3 is CASAPVALGTGMAQYF. The CDR3, as DNA: TGTGCCAGCGCCCCCGTGGCCCTCGGGACAGGGATGGCGCAGTACTTC.

The J gene is TRBJ2-1, the V gene TRBV12-3 or TRBV12-4; D gene uncertain. V lost 6 bases, J lost 0 bases, and 12 bases lay in between. This CDR3 region has 15 residues. The CDR3 protein is CASSPDGSSYNEQFF. The CDR3 coding sequence is TGTGCCAGCAGCCCAGACGGTAGCTCCTACAATGAGCAGTTCTTC.

Many counts were recorded for this clonotype. The chain links TRBV5-6 to TRBJ2-2; D is unresolved. This CDR3 is 15 amino acids long. The V end lost 2 bases, the J end lost 1 base, and 9 bases lay between the germline ends. CDR1 is SGHDT, CDR2 YYEEEE, per germline. CDR3 amino acids: CASSLWQLNTGELFF. In nucleotides, the CDR3 is TGTGCCAGCAGCTTATGGCAGCTGAACACCGGGGAGCTGTTTTTT.

The chain combines TRBV27 with TRBJ2-2, with TRBD2 identical over 10 bases. J was trimmed by 5 bases and V by 3 bases; bases with no gene match: 3. Germline CDR1 reads MNHEY; CDR2 reads SMNVEV (reference sequence). This CDR3 contains 15 residues. The CDR3 here is CASSLLLAGTGELFF. The CDR3 coding sequence is TGTGCCAGCAGTTTGTTACTAGCGGGGACCGGGGAGCTGTTTTTT.

The gene calls are TRBV30 and TRBJ1-4, with 7 nucleotides matching TRBD1. Germline CDR1 reads GTSNPN; CDR2 reads SVGIG (reference sequence). V shed 3 bases and J 2 bases; nucleotides not matched to a gene: 3. This CDR3 contains 14 residues. The CDR3 protein is CAWRKQGTNEKLFF. CDR3 bases: TGTGCCTGGAGGAAACAGGGGACTAATGAAAAACTGTTTTTT.

J is TRBJ1-3 and V is TRBV7-8, with D possibly TRBD1 on 6 matching bases. Germline CDR1 and CDR2: SGHVS and FQNEAQ. The ends were cut back, 0 bases at V and 0 bases at J, with 9 bases in the middle. The CDR3 runs to 16 residues. The CDR3 loop reads CASSLAGQPSGNTIYF. The CDR3 bases are TGTGCCAGCAGCTTAGCCGGACAGCCCTCTGGAAACACCATATATTTT.

In this sample, this clonotype turned up many times. This chain uses TRBV19 with TRBJ2-3; D unclear. The CDR3 covers 11 residues. V was pared by 8 bases and J by 6 bases, with 9 bases between. Germline V gene sequence: CDR1 LNHDA, CDR2 SQIVND (reference sequence). CDR3 sequence reads: CASGAGDTQYF. The CDR3 DNA reads as TGTGCCAGTGGAGCCGGGGATACGCAGTATTTT.

This clonotype has ten or more counts. The rearrangement uses TRBV7-2 and TRBJ2-7, with D maybe TRBD2 (5 bases). Between the trimmed V and J ends, which lost 1 base and 2 bases, there was a span of 9 bases. Germline assignment: CDR1 SGHTA and CDR2 FQGNSA. The CDR3 is 14 amino acids. CDR3 residues: CASSLDPGTYEQYF. CDR3 bases: TGTGCCAGCAGCTTAGATCCGGGAACCTACGAGCAGTACTTC.

This clonotype has a handful of counts. The chain has TRBV7-6 and TRBJ2-3; TRBD2 matches at 11 bases. There are 18 residues in the CDR3. V shed 5 bases, J shed 1 base, and the junction held 11 bases outside the gene matches. Germline V lookup: CDR1 SGHVS, CDR2 FNYEAQ. This CDR3 reads CASSPASPGLAGTDTQYF. As DNA, the CDR3 is TGTGCCAGCAGCCCCGCATCCCCGGGACTAGCGGGCACAGATACGCAGTATTTT.

The sample holds a few counts of this clonotype. V gene TRBV7-2 combines with J gene TRBJ1-3; D not resolved. In germline, CDR1 is SGHTA, CDR2 FQGNSA. Trimming took 5 bases from V and 1 from J, leaving 15 bases between them. This CDR3 is built from 16 residues. Here the CDR3 reads CASSPSRRVSGNTIYF. CDR3 DNA: TGTGCCAGCAGCCCAAGTCGGAGGGTGTCTGGAAACACCATATATTTT.

In its sample, this clonotype was seen once. A single base separates this from a much larger clone, so it may be a read error. The genes are TRBV29-1 and TRBJ2-7, with TRBD1 identical over 9 bases. From germline, CDR1 is SQVTM and CDR2 ANQGSEA. CDR3 size: 14 residues. In DNA form, the CDR3 reads TGCAACGTTGAAGGGACAGGGATTCCCTACGAGCAGTACTTC. Protein sequence: CNVEGTGIPYEQYF.

This clonotype occurred many times. This chain links TRBV5-5 with TRBJ2-3, with D tentatively TRBD1 (6 bases). The CDR3 runs 16 residues. V lost 0 bases, J lost 2 bases, and 13 bases lay in between. CDR1 SGHKS and CDR2 YYEKEE come from the germline V gene (reference sequence). CDR3 DNA: TGTGCCAGCAGCTTGGGTACAGGGCCTTACACAGATACGCAGTATTTT. Translating it yields CASSLGTGPYTDTQYF.

This clonotype was detected a few times. The chain employs TRBV2 and TRBJ2-2; 7 bases align to TRBD1. Germline CDR1 SNHLY, CDR2 FYNNEI. The V gene end was trimmed by 6 bases and the J gene end by 0 bases; junction bases not matched to a gene: 4. The CDR3 is made up of 15 amino acids. CDR3 DNA: TGTGCCAGCAGGCCGGGACAGACGAACACCGGGGAGCTGTTTTTT. Its protein product is CASRPGQTNTGELFF.

J is TRBJ1-4 and V is TRBV18; D is undetermined. The CDR3 runs 14 residues. CDR1 KGHSH and CDR2 LQKENI come from the germline V gene. Trimming stripped 4 bases from V and 0 bases from J, with 6 bases between. This CDR3 reads CASSLSTTNEKLFF. CDR3 bases: TGTGCCAGCTCACTGTCGACAACTAATGAAAAACTGTTTTTT. The whole variable domain, remainder taken from reference TRBV18 and TRBJ1-4, is NAGVMQNPRHLVRRRGQEARLRCSPMKGHSHVYWYRQLPEEGLKFMVYLQKENIIDESGMPKERFSAEFPKEGPSILRIQQVVRGDSAAYFCASSLSTTNEKLFFGSGTQLSVL.

This clonotype was counted between two and nine times. The chain uses TRBV18 and TRBJ2-7; D is unresolved. The CDR3 is 13 residues long. Germline V gene lookup returns CDR1 KGHSH and CDR2 LQKENI. V lost 5 bases and J lost 3, with 11 bases in between. CDR3 amino acids: CASSSTPSYEQYF. The DNA for the CDR3 is TGTGCCAGCTCATCCACCCCCAGCTACGAGCAGTACTTC.

This clonotype was found a few times. The chain carries TRBV10-3 and TRBJ2-1, with 7 bases identical to TRBD1. CDR1 ENHRY and CDR2 SYGVKD come from the germline V gene. With 6 bases clipped from V and 8 bases from J, the junction kept 7 bases outside the gene matches. The CDR3 consists of 13 residues. CDR3 amino acids: CAIRGQPHDEQFF. DNA of the CDR3: TGTGCCATCAGGGGACAGCCACACGATGAGCAGTTCTTC.

In this sample, this clonotype turned up many times. V is TRBV27 and J is TRBJ2-3; 8 bases match TRBD1. V trimming: 5 bases; J trimming: 4 bases; junction bases outside the gene matches: 5. This CDR3 spans 14 amino acids. Germline V gene lookup returns CDR1 MNHEY and CDR2 SMNVEV (reference sequence). CDR3 sequence (DNA): TGTGCCAGCAGTCCCCGACAGGGGTCAGATACGCAGTATTTT. This encodes CASSPRQGSDTQYF.

This clonotype occurred many times. At one end, the junction sequence differs from germline, possibly due to a read error. The rearrangement joins TRBV7-7 to TRBJ2-5; 9 bases align to TRBD1. The CDR3 is 15 residues long. Germline values: CDR1 SSHAT, CDR2 FNYEAQ (reference sequence). This CDR3 is CASSPGQGRQETQYF. The CDR3 DNA is TGTGCTAGCAGCCCGGGACAGGGCAGACAAGAGACCCAGTACTTC.